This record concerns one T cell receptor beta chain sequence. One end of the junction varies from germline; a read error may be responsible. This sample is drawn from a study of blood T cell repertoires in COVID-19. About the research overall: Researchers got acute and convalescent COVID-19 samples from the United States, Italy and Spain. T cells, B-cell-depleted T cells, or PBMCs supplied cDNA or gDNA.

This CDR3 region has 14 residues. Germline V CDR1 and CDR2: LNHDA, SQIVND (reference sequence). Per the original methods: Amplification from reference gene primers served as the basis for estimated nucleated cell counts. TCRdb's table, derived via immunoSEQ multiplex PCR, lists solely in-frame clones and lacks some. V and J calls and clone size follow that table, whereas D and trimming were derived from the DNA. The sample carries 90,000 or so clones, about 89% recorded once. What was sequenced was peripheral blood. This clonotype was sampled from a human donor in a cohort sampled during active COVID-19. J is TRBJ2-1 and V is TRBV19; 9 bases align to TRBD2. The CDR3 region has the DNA TGTGCCAGTAGCATAGCGGGAGTTGGCAATGAGCAGTTCTTC. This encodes CASSIAGVGNEQFF.